The present T cell receptor beta chain was sequenced within a study of cytomegalovirus exposure and HLA in healthy donors. The overall study: A prior study identified 117 million unique TCR beta sequences from around 180 million T cells.

Amplification used 60 Vbeta primers and 13 Jbeta primers. This table comes from immunoSEQ multiplex PCR, and its TCRdb copy is limited to in-frame clones, with some not included. The sample contains about 200,000 clones, approximately 78% of which appear only once. Germline assignment: CDR1 LNHDA and CDR2 SQIVND (reference sequence). V was clipped by 0 bases and J by 3 bases; unmatched bases: 5. The CDR3 contains 17 residues. The sample holds one count of this clone. The receptor was isolated from a woman aged 45 to 65 in good health and CMV-seropositive. The chain links TRBV19 to TRBJ2-6; 7 nucleotides agree with TRBD1. The sequencing sample was made of PBMCs. The DNA for the CDR3 is TGTGCCAGTAGTATAGAGGGTAGGGGGCTTGGGGCCAACGTCCTGACTTTC. This encodes CASSIEGRGLGANVLTF.